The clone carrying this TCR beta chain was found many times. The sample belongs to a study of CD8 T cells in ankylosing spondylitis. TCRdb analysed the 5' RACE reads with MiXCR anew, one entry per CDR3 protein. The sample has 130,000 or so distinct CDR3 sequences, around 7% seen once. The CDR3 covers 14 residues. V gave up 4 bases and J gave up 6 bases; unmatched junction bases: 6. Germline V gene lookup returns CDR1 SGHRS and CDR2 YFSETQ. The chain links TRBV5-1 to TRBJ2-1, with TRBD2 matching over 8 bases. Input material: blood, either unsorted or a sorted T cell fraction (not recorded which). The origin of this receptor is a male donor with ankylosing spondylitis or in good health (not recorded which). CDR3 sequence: CASSPGLAGNEQFF. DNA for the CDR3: TGCGCCAGCAGCCCCGGACTAGCAGGCAATGAGCAGTTCTTC. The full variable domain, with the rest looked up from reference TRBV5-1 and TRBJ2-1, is KAGVTQTPRYLIKTRGQQVTLSCSPISGHRSVSWYQQTPGQGLQFLFEYFSETQRNKGNFPGRFSGRQFSNSRSEMNVSTLELGDSALYLCASSPGLAGNEQFFGPGTRLTVL.